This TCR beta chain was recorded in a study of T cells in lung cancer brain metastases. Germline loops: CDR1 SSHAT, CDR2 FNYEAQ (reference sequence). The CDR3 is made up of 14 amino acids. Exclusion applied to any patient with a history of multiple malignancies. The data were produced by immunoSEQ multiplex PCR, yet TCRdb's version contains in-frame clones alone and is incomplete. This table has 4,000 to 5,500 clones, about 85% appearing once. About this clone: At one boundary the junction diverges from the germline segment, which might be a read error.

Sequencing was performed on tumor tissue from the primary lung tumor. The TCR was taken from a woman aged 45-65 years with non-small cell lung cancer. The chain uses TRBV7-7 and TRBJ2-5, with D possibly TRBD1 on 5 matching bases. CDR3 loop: CASSLGPGIETQYF. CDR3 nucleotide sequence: TGTGCTAGCAGCTTGGGTCCAGGGATAGAGACCCAGTACTTC.